This T cell receptor beta chain was captured by sequencing in a study of cytomegalovirus exposure and HLA in healthy donors. As for the study in general: Sequencing of about 179 million T cells in an earlier analysis found 95 million to 120 million unique TCR beta sequences.

Overall study results and limits: The classifier was said to identify cytomegalovirus status with high specificity and sensitivity. In a later analysis, a missense DCLRE1C variant was linked to TCR beta V- and J-gene trimming. It was likely that a cluster of highly shared sequence variants was a sequencing artifact.

PCR employed 60 Vbeta and 13 Jbeta primers. Sequenced by immunoSEQ multiplex PCR; TCRdb stores in-frame clones only, minus some. Among 130,000 or so clones listed, about 73% were seen once. As to this clone: What it recognizes is unknown.

Sequenced material: PBMCs. The clonotype was recovered from a woman aged 35 to 49 in good health and CMV-seronegative.

CDR3 bases: TGTGCCAGCAGTGGCGCCGGGACAACGAGAACCTTC. Protein: CASSGAGTTRTF. The genes are TRBV2 and TRBJ1-2, with D possibly matching TRBD1 (6 bases). V lost 4 bases to trimming and J lost 14 bases, with 17 bases between them. CDR1 and CDR2 from the germline V gene are SNHLY and FYNNEI. The CDR3 has 12 amino acids.